This passage covers 9 T cell receptor beta chains from one sample sequenced in a study of T cells expressing NK-cell markers. TCRdb re-called the 5' RACE reads and shows each CDR3 protein once, DNA omitted. Reported are a few hundred thousand distinct CDR3 sequences; the ten largest clones contain 1.4%. The sequencing input was blood T cells: a sorted CD56 or NKG2C T cell subset, CD4+ or CD8+ T cells, or bulk PBMC T cells (not recorded which). The receptors originated from a woman aged 45-65 years in good health.

The chain links TRBV20-1 to TRBJ2-1; TCRdb outputs TRBD2, but without DNA this stays unchecked. This CDR3 is built from 15 residues. In germline, CDR1 is DFQATT, CDR2 SNEGSKA (reference sequence). This CDR3 reads CSARRAGSSYNEQFF.

The chain carries TRBV6-5 and TRBJ2-2; checking the TCRdb D call of TRBD2 is not possible without DNA. This CDR3 contains 15 residues. In germline, CDR1 is MNHEY, CDR2 SVGAGI. The CDR3: CASSSLAGVSRELFF.

This chain connects TRBV20-1 to TRBJ2-3; with no DNA, the TCRdb D assignment of TRBD2 cannot be verified. Germline CDR1 and CDR2: DFQATT and SNEGSKA (reference sequence). The CDR3 is 12 residues long. CDR3 amino acids: CSAPLSGSALYF.

This chain's CDR3 is CSAIRGLLTTDTQYF. V gene TRBV20-1 combines with J gene TRBJ2-3; the TRBD2 assignment by TCRdb is unverifiable without DNA. The CDR3 is 15 amino acids. Germline-derived CDR1 and CDR2 are DFQATT and SNEGSKA (reference sequence).

J is TRBJ2-3 and V is TRBV20-1; checking the TCRdb D call of TRBD2 is not possible without DNA. The CDR3 is made up of 18 amino acids. Germline V CDR1 and CDR2: DFQATT, SNEGSKA (reference sequence). The CDR3 sequence is CSARDQLAGAWGTDTQYF.

V is TRBV12-3 or TRBV12-4 and J is TRBJ2-5; TCRdb outputs TRBD2, but without DNA this stays unchecked. CDR3 size: 17 residues. CDR3 region: CASIPGLAGGRLETQYF.

V gene TRBV2 combines with J gene TRBJ2-2; TCRdb's D call of TRBD2 is untestable without DNA. Germline V gene data show CDR1 as SNHLY and CDR2 as FYNNEI. This CDR3 is built from 14 residues. The chain's CDR3 is CATQGPSEKGELFF. Full variable domain (outside the CDR3, taken from reference TRBV2 and TRBJ2-2): EPEVTQTPSHQVTQMGQEVILRCVPISNHLYFYWYRQILGQKVEFLVSFYNNEISEKSEIFDDQFSVERPDGSNFTLKIRSTKLEDSAMYFCATQGPSEKGELFFGEGSRLTVL.

J is TRBJ1-2 and V is TRBV12-3 or TRBV12-4. The CDR3 is made up of 13 amino acids. CDR3 loop: CASMNFANYGYTF.

The rearrangement uses TRBV20-1 and TRBJ1-1. The CDR3 covers 15 residues. The germline gives CDR1 DFQATT, CDR2 SNEGSKA (reference sequence). The CDR3 loop reads CSARERAFRNTEAFF.